What follows are 30 T cell receptor beta chains derived from one specimen sequenced in a study of T cells in Graves' hyperthyroidism and ophthalmopathy. RNA transcripts served as the template for amplifying TCR beta CDR3 regions. Primed by the HTBI set, a first-round RT-PCR was run on the TCR CDR3. TCRdb used MiXCR to reprocess the multiplex PCR reads, holding one entry per CDR3 protein. The sample holds about 590,000 distinct CDR3 sequences, approximately 14% seen once. Input material: blood. These receptors were obtained from a woman aged 25 to 45 with Graves' hyperthyroidism.

For this clonotype: Being one base from a much bigger clone, this may be a read error. The V call is TRBV30, the J call TRBJ1-6; D possibly corresponds to TRBD1 (5 bases). V gave up 0 bases and J gave up 7 bases, with 13 bases separating them. The CDR3 loop spans 15 amino acids. CDR1 and CDR2 (germline): GTSNPN, SVGIG (reference sequence). The CDR3 region has the DNA TGTGCCTGGAGTGTACGGCGGGGCCGGAATTCACCCCTCCACTTT. It specifies CAWSVRRGRNSPLHF. Full variable domain (missing parts from reference TRBV30 and TRBJ1-6): SQTIHQWPATLVQPVGSPLSLECTVEGTSNPNLYWYRQAAGRGLQLLFYSVGIGQISSEVPQNLSASRPQDRQFILSSKKLLLSDSGFYLCAWSVRRGRNSPLHFGNGTRLTVT.

The chain recombines TRBV4-1 with TRBJ1-6; D is unclear. Germline V gene data show CDR1 as MGHRA and CDR2 as YSYEKL. Trimming took off 4 bases at V and 10 bases at J, with 14 bases between the two ends. There are 14 residues in the CDR3. In DNA form, the CDR3 reads TGCGCCAGCAGCCCGGGCTGGTTGGAATCACCCCTCCACTTT. Protein sequence: CASSPGWLESPLHF.

This clonotype occurred many times. The chain joins TRBV2 to TRBJ2-7; tentatively, D is TRBD2 (5 bases). In germline, CDR1 is SNHLY, CDR2 FYNNEI. CDR3 length equals 13 residues. V lost 8 bases and J 3 bases, leaving 14 bases between the germline ends. The CDR3 protein is CASGRGSGYEQYF. CDR3 coding DNA: TGTGCCAGCGGACGGGGATCGGGCTACGAGCAGTACTTC. Variable domain in full (rest from reference TRBV2 and TRBJ2-7): EPEVTQTPSHQVTQMGQEVILRCVPISNHLYFYWYRQILGQKVEFLVSFYNNEISEKSEIFDDQFSVERPDGSNFTLKIRSTKLEDSAMYFCASGRGSGYEQYFGPGTRLTVT.

The chain uses TRBV4-3 and TRBJ2-7; 9 nucleotides agree with TRBD2. CDR1 and CDR2 (germline): LGHNA, YSLEER. The CDR3 is made up of 17 amino acids. Germline trimming cut 0 bases from V and 4 bases from J; bases unmatched to any gene: 10. CDR3 coding DNA: TGCGCCAGCAGCCAAGATCTTGAACGACTAGCGGAATACGAGCAGTACTTC. It is translated as CASSQDLERLAEYEQYF.

The chain couples TRBV3-1 to TRBJ2-1; D not certain. The V end was cut by 0 bases, the J end by 3 bases, with 9 bases between. The length of the CDR3 is 15 residues. The germline V gene has CDR1 LGHDT and CDR2 YNNKEL (reference sequence). As DNA, the CDR3 is TGTGCCAGCAGCCAAGAAGGGCGGATCTACAATGAGCAGTTCTTC. This encodes CASSQEGRIYNEQFF.

This clonotype was seen only a few times. The chain links TRBV28 to TRBJ1-3, with TRBD1 matching over 8 bases. V trimming: 4 bases; J trimming: 3 bases; junction bases outside the gene matches: 11. The germline CDR1 and CDR2 sequences are MDHEN and SYDVKM. CDR3 length: 17 residues. Here the CDR3 DNA reads TGTGCCAGCAGTTATCTTCGGACAGGGTTGCGTGGAAACACCATATATTTT. Its protein is CASSYLRTGLRGNTIYF.

The chain has TRBV10-2 and TRBJ1-4; a possible D gene is TRBD1 (6 bases). The CDR3 length is 17 residues. From germline, CDR1 is WSHSY and CDR2 SAAADI. With 5 bases removed from V and 4 bases from J, the gap between germline ends came to 20 bases. CDR3 in amino acids: CASSTTGYGSRNEKLFF. The CDR3 DNA follows: TGCGCCAGCAGTACGACAGGATACGGGTCCCGTAATGAAAAACTGTTTTTT.

This clonotype has a handful of counts. V is TRBV7-9 and J is TRBJ2-2, with TRBD1 as a possible D gene (6 bases). CDR3 length: 15 amino acids. Trimming pared 5 bases from V and 3 bases from J, leaving 13 bases between. Germline V gene lookup returns CDR1 SEHNR and CDR2 FQNEAQ (reference sequence). CDR3 nucleotides: TGTGCCAGCAGCCACCGGGACACGGACACCGGGGAGCTGTTTTTT. Translation gives CASSHRDTDTGELFF. The entire variable domain, with the rest obtained from reference TRBV7-9 and TRBJ2-2, is as follows: DTGVSQNPRHKITKRGQNVTFRCDPISEHNRLYWYRQTLGQGPEFLTYFQNEAQLEKSRLLSDRFSAERPKGSFSTLEIQRTEQGDSAMYLCASSHRDTDTGELFFGEGSRLTVL.

This clonotype has a handful of counts. The chain uses TRBV25-1 and TRBJ2-2; D is uncertain. The CDR3 is made up of 14 amino acids. Trimming cost V 4 bases and J 0 bases, with 6 bases left between them. Germline values: CDR1 MGHDK, CDR2 SYGVNS. For the CDR3, the DNA is TGTGCCAGCAGTGTACATACGAACACCGGGGAGCTGTTTTTT. Amino acid sequence: CASSVHTNTGELFF.

This clonotype was seen more than once but under ten times. This chain joins TRBV30 and TRBJ2-2; 9 bases map to TRBD2. Germline V CDR1 and CDR2: GTSNPN, SVGIG (reference sequence). V dropped 2 bases and J dropped 5; count of bases not matched to a gene: 9. The CDR3 is made up of 16 amino acids. The CDR3 DNA follows: TGTGCCTGGAGTAAACCGGGACTAGCCAGTACCGGGGAGCTGTTTTTT. Amino acids: CAWSKPGLASTGELFF.

This clonotype was seen a single time. The chain joins TRBV18 to TRBJ1-3; D unclear. CDR3 length: 15 residues. Trimming cost V 2 bases and J 0 bases, with 8 bases left between them. The germline CDR1 and CDR2 sequences are KGHSH and LQKENI. CDR3 nucleotide sequence: TGTGCCAGCTCACCAACGCAATCCTCTGGAAACACCATATATTTT. This codes for CASSPTQSSGNTIYF.

The V gene is TRBV7-2, the J gene TRBJ2-2; 14 nucleotides agree with TRBD2. With V trimmed by 6 bases and J by 6 bases, 9 bases remained unmatched. The CDR3 covers 17 residues. CDR1 is SGHTA, CDR2 FQGNSA, per germline. CDR3 in DNA: TGTGCCAGCAGTTACCCCGGGACTAGCGGGAGACCCGGGGAGCTGTTTTTT. Encoded protein: CASSYPGTSGRPGELFF.

This clonotype was seen at least ten times. V and J are TRBV4-1 and TRBJ2-7, with 7 bases that match TRBD1. This CDR3 contains 14 residues. In germline, CDR1 is MGHRA, CDR2 YSYEKL. Germline trimming cut 6 bases from V and 6 bases from J; bases unmatched to any gene: 11. CDR3 in DNA: TGCGCCAGCAGTCAGAGTAGGGGGCTGAGCGAGCAGTACTTC. This codes for CASSQSRGLSEQYF.

The V call is TRBV18, the J call TRBJ2-3; 7 nucleotides agree with TRBD1. Germline V gene lookup returns CDR1 KGHSH and CDR2 LQKENI. Losses at the gene ends were 2 bases for V and 0 bases for J; bases not matched to a gene: 2. This CDR3 is 15 amino acids long. The CDR3 reads CASSPRQGSTDTQYF. The CDR3 DNA reads as TGTGCCAGCTCACCAAGACAGGGAAGCACAGATACGCAGTATTTT.

This clonotype has a count of ten or more. The chain links TRBV29-1 to TRBJ2-7; D not certain. Germline assignment: CDR1 SQVTM and CDR2 ANQGSEA. V lost 4 bases to trimming and J lost 0 bases, with 7 bases between them. CDR3 size: 12 residues. The CDR3 loop reads CSVASSSYEQYF. The CDR3 DNA is TGCAGCGTTGCTAGTAGCTCCTACGAGCAGTACTTC.

This clonotype was seen at least ten times. V is TRBV3-1 and J is TRBJ2-1, with 9 bases matching TRBD2. Germline V gene sequence: CDR1 LGHDT, CDR2 YNNKEL (reference sequence). J lost 2 bases, V lost 0 bases, and 5 bases had no gene match. CDR3 length: 17 amino acids. The CDR3 reads CASSQDLGGRAYNEQFF. The CDR3 DNA follows: TGTGCCAGCAGCCAAGATCTCGGCGGGAGGGCCTACAATGAGCAGTTCTTC.

This clonotype has at least ten counts. The rearrangement links TRBV30 to TRBJ1-1; D gene ambiguous. Germline CDR1 and CDR2: GTSNPN and SVGIG (reference sequence). Trimming pared 0 bases from V and 3 bases from J, leaving 11 bases between. This CDR3 is built from 14 residues. This CDR3 reads CAWSVTRHYTEAFF. The CDR3 DNA follows: TGTGCCTGGAGTGTAACCCGACACTACACTGAAGCTTTCTTT.

This clonotype was seen many times. This chain uses TRBV20-1 with TRBJ2-3; D is unresolved. Trimming removed 1 base at V and 0 bases at J, with 8 bases between. This CDR3 comprises 14 residues. CDR1 and CDR2 (germline): DFQATT, SNEGSKA (reference sequence). CDR3: CSARAPISTDTQYF. CDR3 in DNA: TGCAGTGCTAGAGCCCCCATTAGCACAGATACGCAGTATTTT.

Points on this clonotype: One end of the junction varies from germline; a read error may be responsible. The chain uses TRBV4-2 and TRBJ1-1; D not resolved. The CDR3 length is 16 residues. In germline, CDR1 is LGHNA, CDR2 YNFKEQ. The CDR3 nucleotides are TGTGCCAGCAGCCAAGATTTAGGCAAACGGAACGCTGAAGCTTTCTTT. Its translation is CASSQDLGKRNAEAFF.

This clonotype was detected many times. The chain has TRBV20-1 and TRBJ2-7; D is possibly TRBD2 (5 bases). V gave up 4 bases and J gave up 1 base, with 8 bases separating them. This CDR3 region has 12 residues. Germline CDR1 reads DFQATT; CDR2 reads SNEGSKA (reference sequence). The CDR3 loop is CSANEGSYEQYF. CDR3 coding DNA: TGCAGTGCTAACGAGGGATCCTACGAGCAGTACTTC.

This chain joins TRBV9 and TRBJ2-3; D is perhaps TRBD2 (6 bases). V was cut by 6 bases and J by 1 base, with 15 bases left in between. The CDR3 is 15 amino acids. The germline gives CDR1 SGDLS, CDR2 YYNGEE. CDR3 residues: CASTVAEGRTDTQYF. The CDR3 bases are TGTGCCAGCACCGTGGCGGAGGGCCGCACAGATACGCAGTATTTT. Based on the CDR3 plus reference TRBV9 and TRBJ2-3, the full variable domain is DSGVTQTPKHLITATGQRVTLRCSPRSGDLSVYWYQQSLDQGLQFLIQYYNGEERAKGNILERFSAQQFPDLHSELNLSSLELGDSALYFCASTVAEGRTDTQYFGPGTRLTVL.

This clonotype has only a few counts. The rearrangement uses TRBV7-2 and TRBJ2-3, with a possible D match to TRBD1 (6 bases). CDR1 SGHTA and CDR2 FQGNSA come from the germline V gene. There are 16 residues in the CDR3. V was trimmed by 1 base and J by 5 bases, leaving 16 bases between them. The CDR3: CASSLVARGGGDTQYF. The CDR3 nucleotides read TGTGCCAGCAGCTTAGTTGCTAGAGGGGGTGGAGATACGCAGTATTTT.

This clonotype appeared many times. CDR3 coding DNA: TGCAGTGCTAGAATCCTCCCCTACGAGCAGTACTTC. Amino acids: CSARILPYEQYF. V is TRBV20-1 and J is TRBJ2-7, with D unresolved. Deletions cut 2 bases from V and 2 bases from J, with 7 bases between. The CDR3 runs 12 residues. The germline gives CDR1 DFQATT, CDR2 SNEGSKA (reference sequence).

This clonotype turned up a few times. J is TRBJ2-1 and V is TRBV14, with 8 bases lining up with TRBD2. This CDR3 has 16 residues. After removal of 0 bases from V and 4 bases from J, the junction contained 5 bases not matched to a gene. CDR1 is SGHDN, CDR2 FVKESK, per germline. The CDR3 sequence is CASSQDGSGSYNEQFF. CDR3 nucleotides: TGTGCCAGCAGCCAAGATGGGAGCGGGAGTTACAATGAGCAGTTCTTC.

This clonotype was counted at least ten times. V is TRBV19 and J is TRBJ1-1, with no clear D. This CDR3 contains 16 residues. CDR1 and CDR2 from the germline V gene are LNHDA and SQIVND (reference sequence). Trimming left V 4 bases short and J 1 base short, with 16 bases between. The CDR3 loop is CASSTSDKGRNTEAFF. The CDR3 nucleotides are TGTGCCAGTAGTACCTCCGACAAAGGGAGGAACACTGAAGCTTTCTTT.

Of note for this clonotype: A much larger clone sits a single nucleotide away, making a read error possible. The chain couples TRBV6-1 to TRBJ2-2; D is perhaps TRBD1 (6 bases). This CDR3 comprises 15 residues. V lost 2 bases to trimming and J lost 8 bases, with 15 bases between them. Germline CDR1 reads MNHNS; CDR2 reads SASEGT. The CDR3 is CASSERRTDMGELFF. CDR3 DNA: TGTGCCAGCAGTGAAAGGCGGACAGACATGGGGGAGCTGTTTTTT.

This clonotype was observed at least ten times. V and J are TRBV9 and TRBJ2-1, with 10 bases aligning to TRBD2. This CDR3 comprises 20 residues. J gave up 6 bases and V 0 bases, and 18 bases lay outside the gene matches. The germline V gene encodes CDR1 SGDLS and CDR2 YYNGEE. The CDR3 DNA follows: TGTGCCAGCAGCGTAGCTACGGCTAGCGGGAGCAGGCCCCTAGGCAATGAGCAGTTCTTC. Translated: CASSVATASGSRPLGNEQFF.

Comments on this clonotype: A clone one base away is much larger, so this may be a read error. The J gene is TRBJ2-3, the V gene TRBV11-2; D is unclear. The CDR3 is 12 amino acids. Germline V CDR1 and CDR2: SGHAT, FQNNGV. The CDR3 loop is CVSSLDQFWAYF. CDR3 DNA sequence: TGTGTCAGCAGCTTAGACCAGTTCTGGGCGTATTTT.

This clonotype has at least ten counts. The chain couples TRBV7-2 to TRBJ1-3; D is unresolved. The V gene's germline CDR1 is SGHTA and CDR2 FQGNSA. The CDR3 extends over 13 amino acids. The V end lost 5 bases, the J end lost 4 bases, and 9 bases lay between the germline ends. The CDR3 region is CASSPYIGNTIYF. In nucleotides, the CDR3 is TGTGCCAGCAGCCCCTATATCGGAAACACCATATATTTT.

This clonotype was picked up a small number of times. This chain connects TRBV27 to TRBJ2-2; 9 nucleotides line up with TRBD2. Germline V lookup: CDR1 MNHEY, CDR2 SMNVEV (reference sequence). The CDR3 extends over 17 amino acids. V lost 6 bases and J lost 1; bases outside the gene matches: 9. Written as DNA, the CDR3 is TGTGCCAGCAGCGGTAGCGGGAGAAGGTGGAACACCGGGGAGCTGTTTTTT. Protein product: CASSGSGRRWNTGELFF.